This entry features one T cell receptor beta chain sequence. Assay used: immunoSEQ multiplex PCR; TCRdb lists only in-frame clones, some missing. The repertoire holds 45,000 to 65,000 clones, 80% to 95% seen once, with 3% to 4% in the top ten. The entry originates in a study of T cell changes during pregnancy in multiple sclerosis. Per germline, CDR1 MNHNY and CDR2 SVGAGI (reference sequence). The J segment lost 4 bases and the V segment lost 4 bases, leaving 7 bases of the junction unmatched. The CDR3 runs 16 residues. The chain has TRBV6-6 and TRBJ2-7; 13 bases line up with TRBD2. The sample consisted of peripheral blood, taken after pregnancy. The source of this sequence is a female donor in good health, enrolled as a control in a pregnancy study. The CDR3 nucleotides are TGTGCCAGCAGTTCCGGACCGGGACTAGCGGGATACGAGCAGTACTTC. Residues: CASSSGPGLAGYEQYF.